A selection of T cell receptor beta chains follows, all from one sample in a study of post-analysis software for immune sequencing data. TCRdb re-called the PCR reads through MiXCR, storing one row per CDR3 protein. The data show 160,000 or so distinct CDR3 sequences, about 37% seen once. This material consisted of blood, taken after autologous hematopoietic stem cell transplantation. Receptor source: a girl aged 10 to 17 with multiple sclerosis. The CDR3 runs from the conserved cysteine through the conserved F or W. Fields, in order: V gene, J gene, D gene, clone size, CDR3 DNA, CDR3 protein. The D gene is left open where the match is weak. Some rows mark clone size as missing; the rest say once, few, many or name a class of expanded clone.

TRBV28	TRBJ2-5	.	few	TGTGCCAGCAGTTTCCTCACTACCCTTGGCCCAGGACACTTAGAGACCCAGTACTTC	CASSFLTTLGPGHLETQYF
TRBV29-1	TRBJ1-2	TRBD1	many	TGCAGCGTCTCCGGGACAGGGAACTATGGCTACACCTTC	CSVSGTGNYGYTF
TRBV28	TRBJ2-5	TRBD2	.	TGTGCCAGCAGCCCCCACGCGGGAGCGGAGACCCAGTACTTC	CASSPHAGAETQYF
TRBV7-6	TRBJ2-5	.	.	TGTGCCAGCAGCCTGTGGCCGAGACTGCTCTACAATGAGCAGTACTTC	CASSLWPRLLYNEQYF
TRBV20-1	TRBJ1-1	TRBD1	.	TGCAGTGCTAACAGGGACAGAATGAACACTGAAGCTTTCTTT	CSANRDRMNTEAFF
TRBV14	TRBJ2-3	TRBD1	few	TGTGCCAGCAGCTACAGGGGGAGCCCCGATACGCAGTATTTT	CASSYRGSPDTQYF
TRBV7-9	TRBJ2-3	.	.	TGTGCCAGCAGCTTAGTAGGCCTAGACCGCACAGATACGCAGTATTTT	CASSLVGLDRTDTQYF
TRBV6-2/TRBV6-3	TRBJ1-5	.	.	TGTGCCAGCGAGCCGGGACCCAGGCATCAGCCCCAGCATTTT	CASEPGPRHQPQHF
TRBV29-1	TRBJ2-7	TRBD2	many	TGCAGCGTGCGGGGGACTAGCGGGAGGGCCTCTAGGGACGAGCAGTACTTC	CSVRGTSGRASRDEQYF
TRBV11-3	TRBJ2-7	.	.	TGTGCCAGCAGCTTATCCCCCGGCCAGGGCTCCTACGAGCAGTACTTC	CASSLSPGQGSYEQYF
TRBV7-8	TRBJ2-1	.	.	TGTGCCAGCAGCGCCCGGGGGGCAAAATACAATGAGCAGTTCTTC	CASSARGAKYNEQFF
TRBV6-1	TRBJ2-7	.	.	TGTGCCAGCAGTGAGGAGTCGTGGGTACCGTACGAGCAGTACTTC	CASSEESWVPYEQYF
TRBV24-1	TRBJ2-1	TRBD1	.	TGTGCCACCAGCGAACGGGACAGAACGCAGTTCTTC	CATSERDRTQFF
TRBV29-1	TRBJ2-3	.	many	TGCAGCGTTGAATGGCGGGGCACAGATACGCAGTATTTT	CSVEWRGTDTQYF
TRBV15	TRBJ2-7	TRBD1	.	TGTGCCACCAGCAGAGAGCCAGGGGGCTCTTACGAGCAGTACTTC	CATSREPGGSYEQYF
TRBV5-1	TRBJ1-2	.	.	TGCGCCAGCAGGGAGCCACTACCCTTCAGGTCTAACTATGGCTACACCTTC	CASREPLPFRSNYGYTF
TRBV30	TRBJ2-7	.	many	TGTGCCTGGAGCCCTAGCTCCTACGAGCAGTACTTC	CAWSPSSYEQYF